The 22 T cell receptor beta chains presented below share a single source sample, sequenced in a study of cytomegalovirus exposure and HLA in healthy donors. Vbeta (60) and Jbeta (13) primers were used in the PCR. Assay: immunoSEQ multiplex PCR; the TCRdb copy retains only in-frame clones and omits some. The sample holds about 85,000 clones; 50% to 75% are singletons and the top ten take 3.9%. Sample: PBMCs. The receptors shown here come from a man aged 30 to 45 in good health and CMV-seronegative.

This chain joins TRBV10-1 and TRBJ2-1; D remains unclear. Germline CDR1 WNHNN, CDR2 SYGVQD (reference sequence). Trimming cost V 5 bases and J 9 bases, with 11 bases left between them. This CDR3 spans 12 amino acids. The CDR3 DNA sequence: TGCGCCAGCAGTAGAGGATCCACTGAGCAGTTCTTC. Translated, it gives CASSRGSTEQFF.

V gene TRBV7-8 combines with J gene TRBJ1-1, with 7 bases identical to TRBD1. The length of the CDR3 is 15 residues. Trimming took 4 bases from V and 1 from J; bases not matched to a gene: 6. Germline CDR1 SGHVS, CDR2 FQNEAQ. The CDR3 loop reads CASSYRRTGNTEAFF. DNA of the CDR3: TGTGCCAGCAGCTATCGTCGGACAGGGAACACTGAAGCTTTCTTT. Full variable domain (remainder filled in from reference TRBV7-8 and TRBJ1-1): GAGVSQSPRYKVAKRGQDVALRCDPISGHVSLFWYQQALGQGPEFLTYFQNEAQLDKSGLPSDRFFAERPEGSVSTLKIQRTQQEDSAVYLCASSYRRTGNTEAFFGQGTRLTVV.

V usage is TRBV15 and J usage is TRBJ1-6; possibly TRBD1 for D (6 bases). The V end was cut by 8 bases, the J end by 5 bases, with 25 bases between. The germline V gene has CDR1 LNHNV and CDR2 YYDKDF (reference sequence). The CDR3 consists of 18 residues. In nucleotides, the CDR3 is TGTGCCACCGGGCTGCGCTCATTGAGACAGGCTCATAATTCACCCCTCCACTTT. Its translation: CATGLRSLRQAHNSPLHF. Full variable domain (missing parts from reference TRBV15 and TRBJ1-6): DAMVIQNPRYQVTQFGKPVTLSCSQTLNHNVMYWYQQKSSQAPKLLFHYYDKDFNNEADTPDNFQSRRPNTSFCFLDIRSPGLGDTAMYLCATGLRSLRQAHNSPLHFGNGTRLTVT.

In this sample, this clone turned up once. The V gene is TRBV5-4, the J gene TRBJ2-3; 7 nucleotides line up with TRBD2. CDR1 SGHNT and CDR2 YYREEE come from the germline V gene (reference sequence). Unmatched junction bases numbered 7, after V lost 3 bases and J lost 0 bases. The CDR3 has 16 amino acids. In nucleotides, the CDR3 is TGTGCCAGCAGCTCGGCTAGCGGATCCAGCACAGATACGCAGTATTTT. Translated, it gives CASSSASGSSTDTQYF.

The rearrangement joins TRBV6-1 to TRBJ1-1; D remains unclear. Germline V gives CDR1 MNHNS, CDR2 SASEGT. The CDR3 is 14 amino acids. Trimming removed 8 bases at V and 3 bases at J, with 16 bases between. The CDR3, as DNA: TGTGCCAGCTTCAGCGCAGTTGAGTACACTGAAGCTTTCTTT. Residues: CASFSAVEYTEAFF.

The chain uses TRBV6-1 and TRBJ2-7; D unresolved. Germline V gene sequence: CDR1 MNHNS, CDR2 SASEGT. This CDR3 is 14 amino acids long. The V and J ends lost 2 bases and 3 bases respectively, with 11 bases between them. CDR3 region: CASSEFEALYEQYF. The CDR3 nucleotides read TGTGCCAGCAGTGAATTTGAGGCCCTCTACGAGCAGTACTTC.

This clone was seen once. The chain has TRBV5-1 and TRBJ2-7, with 7 bases that match TRBD2. Per the germline V gene, CDR1 is SGHRS and CDR2 is YFSETQ. CDR3 size: 13 residues. With 2 bases clipped from V and 3 bases from J, the junction kept 2 bases outside the gene matches. The CDR3 DNA sequence: TGCGCCAGCAGCTTAGGACTAGTCTACGAGCAGTACTTC. Translated: CASSLGLVYEQYF. The entire variable domain, with the rest obtained from reference TRBV5-1 and TRBJ2-7, is as follows: KAGVTQTPRYLIKTRGQQVTLSCSPISGHRSVSWYQQTPGQGLQFLFEYFSETQRNKGNFPGRFSGRQFSNSRSEMNVSTLELGDSALYLCASSLGLVYEQYFGPGTRLTVT.

The chain employs TRBV29-1 and TRBJ1-2; D is possibly TRBD1 (6 bases). Per germline, CDR1 SQVTM and CDR2 ANQGSEA. Trimming shortened V by 1 base and J by 10 bases, and 16 bases separated the two germline ends. The CDR3 covers 13 residues. DNA for the CDR3: TGCAGCGTTGAAGGGCGCCTAGGACAGATCTACACCTTC. The encoded protein is CSVEGRLGQIYTF.

The count of this clone is one. A read error may produce the germline difference seen at one junction end. The V and J genes are TRBV18 and TRBJ1-1; D uncertain. The CDR3 runs 13 residues. In germline, CDR1 is KGHSH, CDR2 LQKENI. The CDR3 DNA is TGTGCCAGCGCACCGGCAGGGAACACTGAAGCTTTCTTT. This translates into CASAPAGNTEAFF.

The chain joins TRBV1 to TRBJ2-5; TRBD2 reflects the table's D call only, with no check against the DNA. TRBV1 represents a pseudogene. The CDR3 runs to 12 residues. The CDR3 nucleotides read TGCACCAGCGTGCGGGGTTCAGAGACCCAGTACTTC. Its translation: CTSVRGSETQYF.

This clone was counted a single time. The V call is TRBV4-2, the J call TRBJ2-3; tentatively, D is TRBD2 (6 bases). Germline V lookup: CDR1 LGHNA, CDR2 YNFKEQ. This CDR3 has 16 amino acids. The V gene lost 1 base and the J gene lost 1 base, with 12 bases spanning the gap. The CDR3 region has the DNA TGTGCCAGCAGCCAAGGGCACCCGGGGGGCACAGATACGCAGTATTTT. Translated, it gives CASSQGHPGGTDTQYF.

V and J are TRBV28 and TRBJ2-5, with 8 bases aligning to TRBD2. The trim removed 3 bases at V and 4 bases at J, leaving 10 bases unmatched. The CDR3 has 16 amino acids. Germline V lookup: CDR1 MDHEN, CDR2 SYDVKM. In DNA form, the CDR3 reads TGTGCCAGCAGTTTGTTGGGACTAGTGGGAGTAGAGACCCAGTACTTC. It encodes CASSLLGLVGVETQYF.

The V and J genes are TRBV4-1 and TRBJ2-7, with D possibly TRBD2 on 5 matching bases. This CDR3 region has 15 residues. Looked up from germline, CDR1 is MGHRA and CDR2 is YSYEKL. Trimming took 4 bases from V and 0 from J, leaving 13 bases between them. CDR3 sequence (DNA): TGCGCCAGCAGCCCAAGGGCGGGCAGCTCCTACGAGCAGTACTTC. Amino acid sequence: CASSPRAGSSYEQYF.

Only a few counts were recorded for this clone. This chain's CDR3 is CASSPVQGSSYNEQFF. The CDR3 bases are TGTGCCAGCAGCCCAGTGCAGGGGAGCTCCTACAATGAGCAGTTCTTC. V usage is TRBV7-2 and J usage is TRBJ2-1; tentatively, D is TRBD1 (6 bases). The V and J ends lost 5 bases and 0 bases respectively, with 14 bases between them. This CDR3 comprises 16 residues. Germline V gene data show CDR1 as SGHTA and CDR2 as FQGNSA.

The V gene is TRBV11-2, the J gene TRBJ2-5, with 10 bases aligning to TRBD2. The CDR3 is made up of 14 amino acids. The trim removed 6 bases at V and 5 bases at J, leaving 6 bases unmatched. From germline, CDR1 is SGHAT and CDR2 FQNNGV. The CDR3 DNA reads as TGTGCCAGCAGGAGCGGGGGGGCCAGGGAGACCCAGTACTTC. It translates to CASRSGGARETQYF.

This CDR3 is CASSSLRGGDEGYTF. CDR3 nucleotides: TGTGCCAGCAGTTCCTTAAGAGGAGGGGACGAGGGCTACACCTTC. V usage is TRBV6-1 and J usage is TRBJ1-2, with D maybe TRBD1 (5 bases). Germline V gene sequence: CDR1 MNHNS, CDR2 SASEGT. V was pared by 5 bases and J by 8 bases, with 21 bases between. The CDR3 extends over 15 amino acids.

The chain is built from TRBV15 and TRBJ2-7, with 11 bases matching TRBD2. V shed 1 base, J shed 1 base, and the junction held 9 bases outside the gene matches. Looked up from germline, CDR1 is LNHNV and CDR2 is YYDKDF (reference sequence). The CDR3 spans 18 residues. The CDR3 sequence is CATSRVPSGRFDSYEQYF. The DNA for the CDR3 is TGTGCCACCAGCAGAGTTCCTAGCGGGAGGTTTGATTCCTACGAGCAGTACTTC.

The V gene is TRBV28, the J gene TRBJ1-2, with TRBD1 identical over 7 bases. CDR1 is MDHEN, CDR2 SYDVKM, per germline. The CDR3 covers 14 residues. Trimming took 6 bases from V and 0 from J; bases not matched to a gene: 4. CDR3 DNA sequence: TGTGCCAGCAGACGACAGGGAGCTAACTATGGCTACACCTTC. Encoded protein: CASRRQGANYGYTF.

V gene TRBV28 combines with J gene TRBJ1-1, with TRBD1 matching over 7 bases. CDR1 MDHEN and CDR2 SYDVKM come from the germline V gene. The CDR3 is made up of 14 amino acids. V trimming: 6 bases; J trimming: 6 bases; junction bases outside the gene matches: 10. The CDR3 DNA follows: TGTGCCAGCAGGAACAGGGGAGATTGGGCTGAAGCTTTCTTT. Encoded protein: CASRNRGDWAEAFF.

This clone was picked up a small number of times. CDR3 bases: TGTGCCAGCAGCGTCCGGGGTATCCAAGAGACCCAGTACTTC. This encodes CASSVRGIQETQYF. V usage is TRBV9 and J usage is TRBJ2-5; weak D call: TRBD2 (5 bases). Trimming took off 2 bases at V and 1 base at J, with 9 bases between the two ends. The CDR3 runs 14 residues. From germline, CDR1 is SGDLS and CDR2 YYNGEE.

The V gene is TRBV12-5, the J gene TRBJ2-6; D possibly corresponds to TRBD1 (6 bases). Trimming left V 4 bases short and J 0 bases short, with 16 bases between. Germline V lookup: CDR1 LGHNT, CDR2 FRNRAP. This CDR3 has 18 residues. The CDR3 DNA reads TGTGCTAGTGGTTGGACAGCCCTGAACCTCTCTGGGGCCAACGTCCTGACTTTC. Protein product: CASGWTALNLSGANVLTF.

This chain joins TRBV18 and TRBJ1-1; no definite D call. Germline values: CDR1 KGHSH, CDR2 LQKENI. This CDR3 region has 12 residues. The ends were cut back, 4 bases at V and 3 bases at J, with 6 bases in the middle. The CDR3 here is CASSLQDTEAFF. CDR3 DNA: TGTGCCAGCTCACTACAAGACACTGAAGCTTTCTTT.